These 3 T cell receptor beta chains share one sample of origin, sequenced in a study of cytomegalovirus exposure and HLA in healthy donors. Vbeta (60) and Jbeta (13) primers were used in the PCR. Profiling relied on immunoSEQ multiplex PCR, and the TCRdb table lists in-frame clones only, not all of them. The sample holds over 150,000 clones; 65% to 70% are singletons and the top ten take around 4%. Input material: PBMCs. The source is a woman in her late teens or twenties in good health and CMV-seropositive.

The chain couples TRBV7-2 to TRBJ2-7; perhaps TRBD2 as D (5 bases). The CDR3 spans 12 residues. Between the trimmed V and J ends, which lost 5 bases and 6 bases, there was a span of 11 bases. Germline values: CDR1 SGHTA, CDR2 FQGNSA. CDR3 nucleotide sequence: TGTGCCAGCAGCAAGACACTAGGCGAGCAGTACTTC. As protein: CASSKTLGEQYF.

This clone was detected only once. Other DNA sequences in the sample encode the same CDR3. This rearrangement joins TRBV28 to TRBJ1-5; a possible D gene is TRBD1 (6 bases). Germline V CDR1 and CDR2: MDHEN, SYDVKM. Trimming shortened V by 9 bases and J by 4 bases, and 13 bases separated the two germline ends. The CDR3 covers 13 residues. CDR3 loop: CASLTGYNQPQHF. The CDR3 region has the DNA TGTGCCAGTCTGACAGGCTATAATCAGCCCCAGCATTTT.

This clone was seen only a few times. Other nucleotide sequences from this sample produce the same CDR3. The CDR3 sequence is CASSDLAGETDTQYF. In DNA, the CDR3 is TGTGCCAGCAGCGACCTAGCGGGAGAAACAGATACGCAGTATTTT. This sequence joins TRBV9 and TRBJ2-3, with 10 bases that match TRBD2. CDR1 is SGDLS, CDR2 YYNGEE, per germline. This CDR3 spans 15 amino acids. The V gene end was trimmed by 3 bases and the J gene end by 3 bases; junction bases not matched to a gene: 4. The full variable domain, rest sourced from reference TRBV9 and TRBJ2-3, is DSGVTQTPKHLITATGQRVTLRCSPRSGDLSVYWYQQSLDQGLQFLIQYYNGEERAKGNILERFSAQQFPDLHSELNLSSLELGDSALYFCASSDLAGETDTQYFGPGTRLTVL.